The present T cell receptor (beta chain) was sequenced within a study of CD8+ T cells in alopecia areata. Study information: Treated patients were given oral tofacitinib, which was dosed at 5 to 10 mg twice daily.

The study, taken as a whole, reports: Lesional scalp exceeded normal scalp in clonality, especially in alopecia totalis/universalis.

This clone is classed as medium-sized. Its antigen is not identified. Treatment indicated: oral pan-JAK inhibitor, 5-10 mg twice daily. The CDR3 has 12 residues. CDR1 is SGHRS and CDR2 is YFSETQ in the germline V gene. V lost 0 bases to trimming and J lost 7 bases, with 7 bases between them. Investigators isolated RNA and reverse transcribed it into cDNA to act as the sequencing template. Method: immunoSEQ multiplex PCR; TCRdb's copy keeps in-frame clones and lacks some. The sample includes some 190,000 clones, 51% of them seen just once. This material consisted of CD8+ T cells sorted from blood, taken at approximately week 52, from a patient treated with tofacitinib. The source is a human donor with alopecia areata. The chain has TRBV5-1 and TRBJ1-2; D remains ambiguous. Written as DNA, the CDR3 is TGCGCCAGCAGCTTGGGAAAAGCTGGCTACACCTTC. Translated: CASSLGKAGYTF. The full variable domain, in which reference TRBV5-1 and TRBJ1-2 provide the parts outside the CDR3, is KAGVTQTPRYLIKTRGQQVTLSCSPISGHRSVSWYQQTPGQGLQFLFEYFSETQRNKGNFPGRFSGRQFSNSRSEMNVSTLELGDSALYLCASSLGKAGYTFGSGTRLTVV.